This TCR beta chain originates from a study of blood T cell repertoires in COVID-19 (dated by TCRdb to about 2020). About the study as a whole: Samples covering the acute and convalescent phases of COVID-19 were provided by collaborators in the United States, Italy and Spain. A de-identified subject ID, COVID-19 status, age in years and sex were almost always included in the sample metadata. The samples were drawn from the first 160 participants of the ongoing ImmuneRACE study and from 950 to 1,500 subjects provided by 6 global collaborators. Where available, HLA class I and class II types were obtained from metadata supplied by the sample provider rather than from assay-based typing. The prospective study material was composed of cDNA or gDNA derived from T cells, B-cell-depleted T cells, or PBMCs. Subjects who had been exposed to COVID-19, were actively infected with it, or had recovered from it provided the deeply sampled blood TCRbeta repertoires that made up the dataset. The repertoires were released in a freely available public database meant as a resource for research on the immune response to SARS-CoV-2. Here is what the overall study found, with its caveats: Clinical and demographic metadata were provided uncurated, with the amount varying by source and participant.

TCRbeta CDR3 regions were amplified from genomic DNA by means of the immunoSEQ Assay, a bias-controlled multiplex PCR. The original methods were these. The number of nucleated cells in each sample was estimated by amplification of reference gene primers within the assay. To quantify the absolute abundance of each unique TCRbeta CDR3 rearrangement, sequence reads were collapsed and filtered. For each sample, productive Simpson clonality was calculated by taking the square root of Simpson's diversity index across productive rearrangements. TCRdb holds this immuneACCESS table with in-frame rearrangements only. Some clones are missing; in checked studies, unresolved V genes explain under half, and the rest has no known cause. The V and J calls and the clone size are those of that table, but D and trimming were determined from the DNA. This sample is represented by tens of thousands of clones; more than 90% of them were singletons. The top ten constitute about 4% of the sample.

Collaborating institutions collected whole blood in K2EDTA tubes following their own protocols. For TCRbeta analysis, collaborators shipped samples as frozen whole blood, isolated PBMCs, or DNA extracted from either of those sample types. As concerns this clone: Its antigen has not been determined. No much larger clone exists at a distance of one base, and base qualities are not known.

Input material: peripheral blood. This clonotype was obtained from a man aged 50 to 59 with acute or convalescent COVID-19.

In nucleotide form, the sequence is TGTGCCAGCAGCTTAAGCGCCCAGGGGTTAGGGGTCTCCTACGAGCAGTACTTC. It is translated as CASSLSAQGLGVSYEQYF. This sequence uses TRBV7-8 and TRBJ2-7; TRBD1 is a weak D gene call, 6 bases matching. Trimming removed 2 bases from V and 0 bases from J, leaving 20 bases between the germline ends. The CDR3 has 18 amino acids, counting the end cysteine and phenylalanine. Of all the DNA, just the CDR3 is kept, 54 bases in frame from base 1. The CDR1 and CDR2 encoded by the germline V gene are SGHVS and FQNEAQ.